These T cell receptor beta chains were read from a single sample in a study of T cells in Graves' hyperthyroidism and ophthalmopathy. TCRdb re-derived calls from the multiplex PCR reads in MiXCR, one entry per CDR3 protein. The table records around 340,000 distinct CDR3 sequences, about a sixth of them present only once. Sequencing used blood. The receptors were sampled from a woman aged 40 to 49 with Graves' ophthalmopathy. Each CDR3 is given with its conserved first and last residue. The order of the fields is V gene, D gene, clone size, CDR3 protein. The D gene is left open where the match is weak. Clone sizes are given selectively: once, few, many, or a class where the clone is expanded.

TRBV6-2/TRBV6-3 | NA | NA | CASSTAGRVSGNTIYF
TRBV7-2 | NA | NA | CASSAAQGSYNSPLHF
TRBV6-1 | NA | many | CASSEVPRNYGYTF
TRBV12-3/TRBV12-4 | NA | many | CASSGLREIAETQYF
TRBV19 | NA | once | CASSLDGRGYTF
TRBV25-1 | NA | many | CASSPHHEQYF
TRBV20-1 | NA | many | CSARTDGYSNQPQHF
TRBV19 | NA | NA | CASSSCKVVDGYSF
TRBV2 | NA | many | CASSDQRTLAKNIQYF
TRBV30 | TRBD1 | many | CAWTRGTNYGYTF
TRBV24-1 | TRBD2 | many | CATSVLAGASGTGELFF
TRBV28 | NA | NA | CASSLRASGELFF
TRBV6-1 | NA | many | CASTPEVPVEQYF
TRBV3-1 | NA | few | CASSPAGGAPNYGYTF
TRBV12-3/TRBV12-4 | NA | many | CASTREGVMNTEAFF
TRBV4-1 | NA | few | CASSQGGLAKNIQYF
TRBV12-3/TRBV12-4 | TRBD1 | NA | CASRPRMDRGTNTEAFF
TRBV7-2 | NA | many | CASSLGSGGTAYGYTF
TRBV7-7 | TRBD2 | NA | CASSYRPGLASQETQYF
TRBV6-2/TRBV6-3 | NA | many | CASSYEHGGAEAFF
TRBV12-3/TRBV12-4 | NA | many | CASKTWRGREFAGELFF
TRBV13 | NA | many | CASSLGRSSGNTIYF
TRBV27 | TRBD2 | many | CASRLDGRVDTQYF
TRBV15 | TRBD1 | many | CATSMDRGSPQETQYF
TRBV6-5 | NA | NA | CASSYSGGRGGYTF
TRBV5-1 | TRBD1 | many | CASSFGTDYEQYF
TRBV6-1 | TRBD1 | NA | CASTTPGQRSTGELFF
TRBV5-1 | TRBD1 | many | CASSLGTGRTGELFF
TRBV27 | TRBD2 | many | CASSPGLAGGLAKNIQYF
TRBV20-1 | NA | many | CSASPITGTELYEQYF
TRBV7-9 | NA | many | CASSSLGHYEQYF
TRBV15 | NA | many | CATSRDLRFGIYEQYF
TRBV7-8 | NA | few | CASSSPRIMNTEAFF
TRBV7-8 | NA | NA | CASSLEGRIGQETQYF
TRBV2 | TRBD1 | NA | CASSPPRDRDTYEQYF
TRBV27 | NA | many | CASSHGTGNQPQHF
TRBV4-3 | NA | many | CASSQDSQGDTEAFF
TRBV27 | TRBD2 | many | CASRPGGEWETQYF
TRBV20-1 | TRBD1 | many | CSANGQEKETQYF
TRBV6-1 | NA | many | CASSAGDFVLPQHF
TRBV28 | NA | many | CASSPLSGYQETQYF
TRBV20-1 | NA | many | CSASVRAYEQYF
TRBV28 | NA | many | CASGMNYGYTF
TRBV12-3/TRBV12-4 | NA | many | CASRKNREGCGYTF
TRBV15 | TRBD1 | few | CATSMGDRDVTQYF
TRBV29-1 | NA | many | CSVEGSLTPGELFF
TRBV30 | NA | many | CAWKGLTYEQYF
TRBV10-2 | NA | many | CASSEYGGTYEQYF
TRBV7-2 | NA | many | CASSSESYEQYF
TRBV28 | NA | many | CASSLLSREQYF